The 19 T cell receptor beta chains reported below all come from one sample, sequenced in a study of siplizumab effects on memory and regulatory T cells (dated 2019 in TCRdb). Library generation was performed with the immunoSEQ multiplex PCR assay. TCRdb took over this immuneACCESS table, retaining in-frame rearrangements with V and J assigned. Such tables are incomplete; in checked studies, under half of the missing clones stem from an unresolved V gene, and the remainder is unexplained. This sample comprises more than 85,000 clones, 80% to 95% of them detected only once. About 1.1% of the sample is taken by the ten largest. Sample: CD4+ T cells sorted from blood. These receptors were collected from a human donor in good health.

This chain connects TRBV28 to TRBJ1-2, with a tentative D call TRBD1 (5 bases). CDR3 length: 14 amino acids. With 5 bases removed from V and 8 bases from J, the gap between germline ends came to 18 bases. Germline V CDR1 and CDR2: MDHEN, SYDVKM. CDR3 in DNA: TGTGCCAGCAGTACAACCCGACAGATTGGAGGCTACACCTTC. This gives the protein CASSTTRQIGGYTF.

The chain recombines TRBV6-5 with TRBJ1-4; no clear D gene. Germline CDR1 reads MNHEY; CDR2 reads SVGAGI. The CDR3 consists of 13 residues. V lost 6 bases to trimming and J lost 1 base, with 6 bases between them. The CDR3 loop is CASRYGTNEKLFF. In DNA form, the CDR3 reads TGTGCCAGCAGATATGGAACTAATGAAAAACTGTTTTTT.

The V call is TRBV28, the J call TRBJ1-6; D is unclear. V lost 3 bases, J lost 10 bases, and 7 bases lay in between. This CDR3 is 12 amino acids long. The V gene's germline CDR1 is MDHEN and CDR2 SYDVKM. This CDR3 is CASSFYGSPLHF. The CDR3 bases are TGTGCCAGCAGTTTTTACGGCTCACCCCTCCACTTT.

The chain has TRBV5-1 and TRBJ2-7, with TRBD2 as a possible D gene (6 bases). The ends were cut back, 3 bases at V and 6 bases at J, with 19 bases in the middle. In germline, CDR1 is SGHRS, CDR2 YFSETQ. The CDR3 covers 15 residues. This chain's CDR3 is CASSSPRGTLSEQYF. The CDR3 nucleotides are TGCGCCAGCAGCTCGCCCCGGGGGACCCTCTCCGAGCAGTACTTC.

This clone was detected only once. The chain couples TRBV7-2 to TRBJ1-2; TRBD1 matches 10 bases. After removal of 5 bases from V and 4 bases from J, the junction contained 4 bases not matched to a gene. CDR1 is SGHTA, CDR2 FQGNSA, per germline. The CDR3 has 14 residues. The CDR3 sequence is CASSPGTGAYGYTF. The CDR3 DNA reads TGTGCCAGCAGCCCTGGGACAGGGGCCTATGGCTACACCTTC.

The V call is TRBV11-3, the J call TRBJ2-1; 8 nucleotides match TRBD2. The CDR3 sequence is 14 residues long. Looked up from germline, CDR1 is SGHNT and CDR2 is YENEEA. After removal of 0 bases from V and 8 bases from J, the junction contained 3 bases not matched to a gene. CDR3 sequence: CASSLESGSHEQFF. CDR3 nucleotide sequence: TGTGCCAGCAGCTTAGAGAGCGGGAGTCATGAGCAGTTCTTC.

The genes are TRBV6-1 and TRBJ1-5; unclear D gene. Germline V lookup: CDR1 MNHNS, CDR2 SASEGT. Trimming removed 6 bases at V and 9 bases at J, with 12 bases between. CDR3 length equals 12 residues. The CDR3 is CASSFQSGPQHF. Written as DNA, the CDR3 is TGTGCCAGCAGCTTCCAATCAGGGCCCCAGCATTTT.

V and J are TRBV7-2 and TRBJ2-5; the match to TRBD2 covers 8 bases. The germline CDR1 and CDR2 sequences are SGHTA and FQGNSA. V dropped 0 bases and J dropped 3; count of bases not matched to a gene: 12. The length of the CDR3 is 18 residues. The CDR3 here is CASSLARGGSGGKETQYF. The CDR3 bases are TGTGCCAGCAGCTTAGCCCGGGGTGGGAGCGGGGGAAAAGAGACCCAGTACTTC.

The count of this clone is one. The gene calls are TRBV5-5 and TRBJ1-5; 10 bases agree with TRBD1. V lost 5 bases to trimming and J lost 4 bases; unmatched junction nucleotides: 3. The V gene's germline CDR1 is SGHKS and CDR2 YYEKEE (reference sequence). The CDR3 contains 14 residues. The CDR3 region has the DNA TGTGCCAGCAGTCGGACAGGGGGTAATCAGCCCCAGCATTTT. Translation: CASSRTGGNQPQHF.

The chain employs TRBV4-1 and TRBJ2-1; 9 nucleotides align to TRBD2. Germline assignment: CDR1 MGHRA and CDR2 YSYEKL. The CDR3 spans 14 residues. J was trimmed by 7 bases and V by 4 bases; bases with no gene match: 5. CDR3 in amino acids: CASSPPGLANEQFF. CDR3 nucleotide sequence: TGCGCCAGCAGCCCCCCGGGACTAGCAAATGAGCAGTTCTTC.

The chain uses TRBV7-8 and TRBJ2-3, with 8 bases that match TRBD2. CDR1 is SGHVS, CDR2 FQNEAQ, per germline. This CDR3 contains 14 residues. The ends lost 8 bases at V and 0 bases at J; junction bases unmatched: 4. Here the CDR3 DNA reads TGTGCCAGCGCGATAGCGGGAAGCACAGATACGCAGTATTTT. It translates to CASAIAGSTDTQYF.

The chain links TRBV19 to TRBJ1-2, with D perhaps matching TRBD1 (6 bases). The CDR3 loop spans 12 amino acids. Trimming stripped 6 bases from V and 6 bases from J, with 11 bases between. Looked up from germline, CDR1 is LNHDA and CDR2 is SQIVND (reference sequence). In DNA, the CDR3 is TGTGCCAGTAGATTCAGGGGCCATGGCTACACCTTC. Translating gives CASRFRGHGYTF.

V usage is TRBV19 and J usage is TRBJ1-1; no definite D call. The CDR3 extends over 14 amino acids. Germline lookup yields CDR1 LNHDA and CDR2 SQIVND (reference sequence). Between the trimmed V and J ends, which lost 4 bases and 2 bases, there was a span of 11 bases. The CDR3 coding sequence is TGTGCCAGTAGTACGCTAAACGCAAACACTGAAGCTTTCTTT. Translated: CASSTLNANTEAFF.

This clone has just one count. The chain is built from TRBV19 and TRBJ2-2; D ambiguous. V gave up 1 base and J gave up 4 bases, with 7 bases separating them. The CDR3 length is 14 residues. Germline-derived CDR1 and CDR2 are LNHDA and SQIVND (reference sequence). CDR3 sequence (DNA): TGTGCCAGTAGTATAGCCCGGACCACCGGGGAGCTGTTTTTT. Protein: CASSIARTTGELFF.

This clone was found once. The chain uses TRBV11-2 and TRBJ1-2; D gene uncertain. The germline gives CDR1 SGHAT, CDR2 FQNNGV. The CDR3 loop spans 13 amino acids. V was clipped by 0 bases and J by 13 bases, with 15 bases between them. CDR3 sequence reads: CASSLDPWQACTF. The CDR3 DNA reads TGTGCCAGCAGCTTAGACCCCTGGCAGGCGTGCACCTTC.

V is TRBV11-2 and J is TRBJ1-3; 9 bases fit TRBD1. With V trimmed by 2 bases and J by 4 bases, 12 bases remained unmatched. CDR1 and CDR2 (germline): SGHAT, FQNNGV. The CDR3 runs to 18 residues. CDR3 amino acids: CASSLIIPKTGGGNTIYF. CDR3 DNA sequence: TGTGCCAGCAGCTTAATAATCCCAAAGACAGGGGGAGGAAACACCATATATTTT.

This clone was seen more than once but under ten times. This sequence joins TRBV13 and TRBJ1-1; D perhaps matches TRBD1 (6 bases). The CDR3 runs 12 residues. V shed 1 base and J shed 7 bases, with 7 bases lying between them. Germline V gives CDR1 PRHDT, CDR2 FYEKMQ (reference sequence). The CDR3 reads CASSLVGGEAFF. The CDR3 region has the DNA TGTGCCAGCAGCTTAGTAGGGGGTGAAGCTTTCTTT. Supplemented by reference TRBV13 and TRBJ1-1, the full variable domain reads AAGVIQSPRHLIKEKRETATLKCYPIPRHDTVYWYQQGPGQDPQFLISFYEKMQSDKGSIPDRFSAQQFSDYHSELNMSSLELGDSALYFCASSLVGGEAFFGQGTRLTVV.

The chain links TRBV6-5 to TRBJ1-5, with D unclear. The CDR3 contains 13 residues. V was trimmed by 2 bases and J by 11 bases, leaving 13 bases between them. Germline values: CDR1 MNHEY, CDR2 SVGAGI. The CDR3 DNA is TGTGCCAGCAGTTACGGTACTCCTCCAGCCCAGCATTTT. This translates into CASSYGTPPAQHF.

This chain links TRBV7-3 with TRBJ2-3, with 7 bases that match TRBD1. This CDR3 spans 16 amino acids. V lost 2 bases, J lost 2 bases, and 7 bases stayed unmatched. Germline V gene sequence: CDR1 SGHTA, CDR2 FQGTGA. This chain's CDR3 is CASSLQDRFATDTQYF. CDR3 coding DNA: TGTGCCAGCAGCTTACAGGACAGGTTCGCCACAGATACGCAGTATTTT.